This record covers a single T cell receptor beta chain. The antigen is not known. This sample was included in a study of T cell responses to AZD1222 COVID-19 vaccine. The study, taken as a whole, reports: Spike-specific TCR breadth and depth grew following two AZD1222 doses. Most donors were white British, females outnumbered males, and clonal diversity was possibly underestimated.

The CDR3 has 15 residues. Trimming removed 2 bases from V and 2 bases from J, with 11 bases in between. CDR1 and CDR2 (germline): SGHAT, FQNNGV. Clones were sequenced by immunoSEQ multiplex PCR, and TCRdb holds only the in-frame ones, with some missing. The data contain 200,000 to 300,000 clones, 80% to 95% of them singletons. The chain is built from TRBV11-2 and TRBJ2-3; weak D call: TRBD2 (5 bases). The material was peripheral blood, obtained on day 0 of AZD1222 vaccination. The TCR was taken from an adult in good health. As DNA, the CDR3 is TGTGCCAGCAGCTTAAGGGTACTAGACACAGATACGCAGTATTTT. Encoded protein: CASSLRVLDTDTQYF.